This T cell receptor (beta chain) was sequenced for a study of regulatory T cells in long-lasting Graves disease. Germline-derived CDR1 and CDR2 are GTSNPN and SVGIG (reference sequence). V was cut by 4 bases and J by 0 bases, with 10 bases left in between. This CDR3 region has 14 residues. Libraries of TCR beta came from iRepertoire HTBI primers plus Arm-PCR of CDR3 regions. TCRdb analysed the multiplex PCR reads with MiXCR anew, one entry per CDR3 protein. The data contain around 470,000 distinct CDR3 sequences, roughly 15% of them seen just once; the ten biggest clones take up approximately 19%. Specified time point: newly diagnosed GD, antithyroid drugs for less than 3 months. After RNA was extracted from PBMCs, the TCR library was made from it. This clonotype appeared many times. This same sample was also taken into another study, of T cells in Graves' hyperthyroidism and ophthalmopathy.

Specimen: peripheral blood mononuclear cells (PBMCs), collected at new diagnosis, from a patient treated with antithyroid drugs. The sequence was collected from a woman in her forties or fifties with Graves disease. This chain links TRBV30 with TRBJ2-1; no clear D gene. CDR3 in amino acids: CAWNDVGSYNEQFF. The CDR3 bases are TGTGCCTGGAACGATGTCGGCTCCTACAATGAGCAGTTCTTC.